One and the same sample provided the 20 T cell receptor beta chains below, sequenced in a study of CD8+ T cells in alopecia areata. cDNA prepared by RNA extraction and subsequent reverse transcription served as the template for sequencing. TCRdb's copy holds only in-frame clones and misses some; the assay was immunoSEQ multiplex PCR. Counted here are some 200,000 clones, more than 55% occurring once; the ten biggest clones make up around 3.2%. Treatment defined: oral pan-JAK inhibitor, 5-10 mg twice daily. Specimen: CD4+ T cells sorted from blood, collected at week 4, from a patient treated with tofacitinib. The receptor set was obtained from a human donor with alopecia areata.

This CDR3 reads CASHSYRGGPDTQYF. The CDR3 bases are TGTGCCAGCCACTCCTACCGGGGGGGCCCAGATACGCAGTATTTT. V usage is TRBV7-6 and J usage is TRBJ2-3; 8 bases are shared with TRBD2. There are 15 residues in the CDR3. J was trimmed by 4 bases and V by 8 bases; bases with no gene match: 11. The V gene's germline CDR1 is SGHVS and CDR2 FNYEAQ.

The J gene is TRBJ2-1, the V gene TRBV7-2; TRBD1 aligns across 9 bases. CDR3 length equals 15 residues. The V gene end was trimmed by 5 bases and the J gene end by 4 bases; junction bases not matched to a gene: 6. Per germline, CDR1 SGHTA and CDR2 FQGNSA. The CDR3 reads CASSQDRGEYNEQFF. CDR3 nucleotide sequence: TGTGCCAGCAGCCAAGACAGGGGGGAATACAATGAGCAGTTCTTC.

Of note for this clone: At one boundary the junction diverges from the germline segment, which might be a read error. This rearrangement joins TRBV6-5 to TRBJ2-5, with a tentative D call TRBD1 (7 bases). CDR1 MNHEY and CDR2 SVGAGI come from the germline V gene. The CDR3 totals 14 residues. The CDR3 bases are TGTGCCAGCAATTACTCGCCAGGGGGGGAGACCCAGTACTTC. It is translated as CASNYSPGGETQYF.

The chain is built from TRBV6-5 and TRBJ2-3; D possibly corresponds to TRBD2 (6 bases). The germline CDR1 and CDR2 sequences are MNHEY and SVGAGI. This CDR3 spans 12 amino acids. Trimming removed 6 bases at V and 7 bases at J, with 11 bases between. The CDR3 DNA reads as TGTGCCAGCAGATGGGACTCCCATACGCAGTATTTT. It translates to CASRWDSHTQYF.

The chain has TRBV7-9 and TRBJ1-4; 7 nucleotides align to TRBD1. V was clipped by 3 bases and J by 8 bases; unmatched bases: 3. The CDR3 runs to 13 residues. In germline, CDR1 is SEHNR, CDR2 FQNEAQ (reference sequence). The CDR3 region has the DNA TGTGCCAGCAGCTTCGGGACAGCAGAAAAACTGTTTTTT. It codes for CASSFGTAEKLFF.

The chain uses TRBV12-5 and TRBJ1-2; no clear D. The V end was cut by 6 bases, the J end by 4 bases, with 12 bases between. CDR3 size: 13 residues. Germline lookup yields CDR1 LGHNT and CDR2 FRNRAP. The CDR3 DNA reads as TGTGCTAGTGGCAAATCTAACCTCTATGGCTACACCTTC. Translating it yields CASGKSNLYGYTF.

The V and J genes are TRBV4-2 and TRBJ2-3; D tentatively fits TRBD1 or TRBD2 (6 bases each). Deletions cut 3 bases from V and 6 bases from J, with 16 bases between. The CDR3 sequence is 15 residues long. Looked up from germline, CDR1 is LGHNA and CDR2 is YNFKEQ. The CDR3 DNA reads TGTGCCAGCAGCCAGTTTGGGGGGCGGGTGGATACGCAGTATTTT. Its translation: CASSQFGGRVDTQYF.

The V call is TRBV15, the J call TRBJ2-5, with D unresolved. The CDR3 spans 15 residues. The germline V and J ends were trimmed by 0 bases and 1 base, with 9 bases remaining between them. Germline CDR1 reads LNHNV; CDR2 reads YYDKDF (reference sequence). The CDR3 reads CATSRDLGLQETQYF. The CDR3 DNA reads TGTGCCACCAGCAGAGATCTGGGTCTCCAAGAGACCCAGTACTTC.

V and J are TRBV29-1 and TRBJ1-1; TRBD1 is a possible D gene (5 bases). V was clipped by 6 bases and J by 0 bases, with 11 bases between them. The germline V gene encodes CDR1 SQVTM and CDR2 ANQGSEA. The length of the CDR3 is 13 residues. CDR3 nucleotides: TGCAGCGTCGCCCGGGGCGTGAACACTGAAGCTTTCTTT. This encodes CSVARGVNTEAFF.

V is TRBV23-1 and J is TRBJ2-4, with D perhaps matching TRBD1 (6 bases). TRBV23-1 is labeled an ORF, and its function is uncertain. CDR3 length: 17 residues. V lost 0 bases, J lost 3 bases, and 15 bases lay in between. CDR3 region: CASSQSRQGKVKNIQYF. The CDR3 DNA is TGCGCCAGCAGTCAATCGCGGCAGGGGAAGGTCAAAAACATTCAGTACTTC.

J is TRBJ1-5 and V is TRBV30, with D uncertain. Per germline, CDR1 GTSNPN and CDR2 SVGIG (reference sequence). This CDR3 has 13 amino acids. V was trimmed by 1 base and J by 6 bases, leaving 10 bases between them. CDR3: CAWSEAGIQPQHF. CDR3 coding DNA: TGTGCCTGGAGTGAGGCAGGAATTCAGCCCCAGCATTTT. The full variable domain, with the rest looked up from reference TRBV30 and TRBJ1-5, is SQTIHQWPATLVQPVGSPLSLECTVEGTSNPNLYWYRQAAGRGLQLLFYSVGIGQISSEVPQNLSASRPQDRQFILSSKKLLLSDSGFYLCAWSEAGIQPQHFGDGTRLSIL.

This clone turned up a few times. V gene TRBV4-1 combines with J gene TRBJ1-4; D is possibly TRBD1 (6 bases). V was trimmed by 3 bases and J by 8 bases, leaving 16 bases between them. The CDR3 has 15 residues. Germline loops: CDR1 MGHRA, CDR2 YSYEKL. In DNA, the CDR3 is TGCGCCAGCAGCCAGCCCAACAGGGATGGAGAAAAACTGTTTTTT. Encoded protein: CASSQPNRDGEKLFF.

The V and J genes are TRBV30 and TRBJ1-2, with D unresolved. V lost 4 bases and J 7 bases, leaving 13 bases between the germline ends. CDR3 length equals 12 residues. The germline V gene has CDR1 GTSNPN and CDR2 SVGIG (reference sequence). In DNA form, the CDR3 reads TGTGCCTGGACGGAGAAGGCTGGTGGCTACACCTTC. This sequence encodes CAWTEKAGGYTF.

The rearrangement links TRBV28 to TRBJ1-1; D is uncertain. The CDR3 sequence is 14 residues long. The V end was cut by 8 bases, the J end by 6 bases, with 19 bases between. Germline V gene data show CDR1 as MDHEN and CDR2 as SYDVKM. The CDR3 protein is CASGSYTPGAEAFF. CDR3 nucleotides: TGTGCCAGCGGGTCGTACACCCCCGGGGCTGAAGCTTTCTTT.

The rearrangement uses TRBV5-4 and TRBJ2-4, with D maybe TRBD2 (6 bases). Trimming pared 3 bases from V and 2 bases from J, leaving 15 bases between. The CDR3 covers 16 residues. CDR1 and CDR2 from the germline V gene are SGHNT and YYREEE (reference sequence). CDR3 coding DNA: TGTGCCAGCAGCTACAGACTGGGCGGGACCAAAAACATTCAGTACTTC. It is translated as CASSYRLGGTKNIQYF.

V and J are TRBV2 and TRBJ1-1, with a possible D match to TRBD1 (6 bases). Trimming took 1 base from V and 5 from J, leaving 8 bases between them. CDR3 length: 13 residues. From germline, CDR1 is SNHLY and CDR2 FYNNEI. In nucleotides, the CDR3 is TGTGCCAGCAGTGAAGAAGGGGGGACTGAAGCTTTCTTT. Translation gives CASSEEGGTEAFF.

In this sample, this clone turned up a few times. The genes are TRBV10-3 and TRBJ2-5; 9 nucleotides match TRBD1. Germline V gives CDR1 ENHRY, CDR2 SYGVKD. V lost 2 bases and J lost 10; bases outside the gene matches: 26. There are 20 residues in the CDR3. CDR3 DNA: TGTGCCATCAGTGAGCCCCGGGACAGGGCGGGGGCCCTCCTCGGGGTGGGCCAGTACTTC. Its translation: CAISEPRDRAGALLGVGQYF.

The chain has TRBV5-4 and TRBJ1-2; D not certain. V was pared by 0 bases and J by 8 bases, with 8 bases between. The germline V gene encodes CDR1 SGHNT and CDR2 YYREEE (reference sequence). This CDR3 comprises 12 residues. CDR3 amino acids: CASSLGPGGYTF. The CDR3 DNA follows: TGTGCCAGCAGCTTGGGCCCTGGAGGCTACACCTTC.

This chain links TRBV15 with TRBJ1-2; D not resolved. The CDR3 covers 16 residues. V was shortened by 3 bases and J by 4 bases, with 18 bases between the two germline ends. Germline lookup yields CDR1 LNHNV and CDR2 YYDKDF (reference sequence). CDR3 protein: CATSRDGPGGLYGYTF. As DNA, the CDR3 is TGTGCCACCAGCAGGGATGGACCGGGAGGACTCTATGGCTACACCTTC.

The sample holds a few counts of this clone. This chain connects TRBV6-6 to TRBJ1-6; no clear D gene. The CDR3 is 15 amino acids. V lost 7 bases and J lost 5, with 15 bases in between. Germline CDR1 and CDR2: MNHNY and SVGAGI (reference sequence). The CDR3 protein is CASNRASSDNSPLHF. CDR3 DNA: TGTGCCAGCAACCGGGCCAGCAGTGATAATTCACCCCTCCACTTT.